This T cell receptor (beta chain) originates from a study of blood T cell repertoires in COVID-19. Background on the study: Italy, Spain and the United States were the sources of the convalescent and acute COVID-19 samples. The analysed material was cDNA or gDNA that came from T cells, B-cell-depleted T cells, or PBMCs.

J lost 8 bases, V lost 5 bases, and 5 bases had no gene match. CDR1 is SGHNT and CDR2 is YENEEA in the germline V gene. This CDR3 has 14 residues. Seattle participants joined during active infection and were tracked over time. Clones were read by immunoSEQ multiplex PCR, and TCRdb kept only the in-frame ones, dropping some. The sample lists a few hundred thousand clones; nearly 85% were seen once. The gene calls are TRBV11-3 and TRBJ2-1, with TRBD1 matching 11 bases. The sequenced sample was peripheral blood. This TCR came from a woman in her 30s with COVID-19, enrolled during active disease. The CDR3, as DNA: TGTGCCAGCAGCCAGGGACAGGGGGGTTATGAGCAGTTCTTC. This sequence encodes CASSQGQGGYEQFF.